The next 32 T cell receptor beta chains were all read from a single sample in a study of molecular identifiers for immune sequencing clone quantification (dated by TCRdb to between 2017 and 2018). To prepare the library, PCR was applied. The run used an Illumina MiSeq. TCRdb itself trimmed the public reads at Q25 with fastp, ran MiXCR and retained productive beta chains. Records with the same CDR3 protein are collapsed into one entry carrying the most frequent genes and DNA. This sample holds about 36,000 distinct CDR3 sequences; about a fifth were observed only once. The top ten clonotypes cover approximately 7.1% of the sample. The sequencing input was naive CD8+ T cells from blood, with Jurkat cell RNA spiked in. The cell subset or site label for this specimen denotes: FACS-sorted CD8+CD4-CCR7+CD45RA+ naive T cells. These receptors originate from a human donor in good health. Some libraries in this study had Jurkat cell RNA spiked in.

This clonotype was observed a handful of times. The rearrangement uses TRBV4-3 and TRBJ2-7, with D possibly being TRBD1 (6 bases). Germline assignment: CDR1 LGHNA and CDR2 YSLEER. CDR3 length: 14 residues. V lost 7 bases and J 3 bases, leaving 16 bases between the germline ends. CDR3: CASNSLRGFYEQYF. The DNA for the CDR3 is TGCGCCAGCAACTCATTGAGGGGGTTCTACGAGCAGTACTTC.

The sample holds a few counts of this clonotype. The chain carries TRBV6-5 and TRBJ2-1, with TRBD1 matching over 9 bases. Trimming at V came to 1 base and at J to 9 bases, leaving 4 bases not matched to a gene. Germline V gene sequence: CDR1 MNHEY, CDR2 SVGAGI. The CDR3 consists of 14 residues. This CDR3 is CASSYYATGGEQFF. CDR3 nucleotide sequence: TGTGCCAGCAGTTACTACGCGACAGGGGGTGAGCAGTTCTTC.

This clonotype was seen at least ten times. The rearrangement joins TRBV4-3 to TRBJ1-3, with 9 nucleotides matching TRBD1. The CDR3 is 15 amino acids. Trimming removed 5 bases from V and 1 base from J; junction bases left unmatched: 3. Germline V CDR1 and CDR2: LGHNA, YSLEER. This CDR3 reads CASSEGQGSGNTIYF. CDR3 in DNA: TGCGCCAGCAGCGAAGGACAGGGGTCTGGAAACACCATATATTTT.

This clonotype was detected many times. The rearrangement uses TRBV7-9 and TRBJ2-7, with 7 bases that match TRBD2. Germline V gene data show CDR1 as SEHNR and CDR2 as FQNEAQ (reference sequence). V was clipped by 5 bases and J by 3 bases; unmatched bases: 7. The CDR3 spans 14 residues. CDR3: CASSQPGLFYEQYF. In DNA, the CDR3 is TGTGCCAGCAGCCAACCGGGACTATTCTACGAGCAGTACTTC.

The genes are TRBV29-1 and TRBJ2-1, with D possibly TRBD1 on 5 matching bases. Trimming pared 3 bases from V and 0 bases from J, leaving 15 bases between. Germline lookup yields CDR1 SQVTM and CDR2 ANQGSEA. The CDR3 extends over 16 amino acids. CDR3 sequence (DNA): TGCAGCGTTGATGACAGCGAGAGGAGCTCCTACAATGAGCAGTTCTTC. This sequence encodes CSVDDSERSSYNEQFF.

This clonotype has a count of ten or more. DNA of the CDR3: TGTGCCAGCAGCGTCTCCGGGACAGGGTTTTCAGATACGCAGTATTTT. Its protein product is CASSVSGTGFSDTQYF. The rearrangement joins TRBV7-9 to TRBJ2-3; TRBD1 matches at 9 bases. Trimming took 5 bases from V and 4 from J; bases not matched to a gene: 10. This CDR3 contains 16 residues. Looked up from germline, CDR1 is SEHNR and CDR2 is FQNEAQ (reference sequence).

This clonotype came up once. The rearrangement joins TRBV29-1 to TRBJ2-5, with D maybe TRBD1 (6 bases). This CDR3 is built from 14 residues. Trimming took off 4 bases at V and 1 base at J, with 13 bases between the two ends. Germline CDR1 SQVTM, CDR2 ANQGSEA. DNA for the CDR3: TGCAGCGTTGGAGGTGGACAGTCCCAAGAGACCCAGTACTTC. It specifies CSVGGGQSQETQYF.

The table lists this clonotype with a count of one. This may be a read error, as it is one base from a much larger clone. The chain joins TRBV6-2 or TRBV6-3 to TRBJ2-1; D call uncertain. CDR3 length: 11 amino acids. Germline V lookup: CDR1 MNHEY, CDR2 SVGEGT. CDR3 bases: TGTGCCAGCAGTTACGGGTTAGAGCGGTTCTTC. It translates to CASSYGLERFF.

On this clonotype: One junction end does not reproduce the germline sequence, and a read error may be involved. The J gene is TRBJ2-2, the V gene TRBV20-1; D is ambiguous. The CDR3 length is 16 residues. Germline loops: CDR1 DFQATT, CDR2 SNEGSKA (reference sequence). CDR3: CSARGGCLGNTGELFF. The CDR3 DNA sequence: TGCAGTGCTAGAGGCGGTTGTTTGGGCAACACCGGAGAGCTGTTTTTT.

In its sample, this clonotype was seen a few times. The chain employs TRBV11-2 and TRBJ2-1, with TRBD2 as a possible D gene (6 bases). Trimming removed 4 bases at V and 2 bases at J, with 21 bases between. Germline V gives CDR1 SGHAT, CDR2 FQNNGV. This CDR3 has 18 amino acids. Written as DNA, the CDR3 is TGTGCCAGCAGCTCCCACCCCCGAGCGGGCTCTCCCTACAATGAGCAGTTCTTC. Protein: CASSSHPRAGSPYNEQFF. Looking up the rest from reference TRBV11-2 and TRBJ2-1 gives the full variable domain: EAGVAQSPRYKIIEKRQSVAFWCNPISGHATLYWYQQILGQGPKLLIQFQNNGVVDDSQLPKDRFSAERLKGVDSTLKIQPAKLEDSAVYLCASSSHPRAGSPYNEQFFGPGTRLTVL.

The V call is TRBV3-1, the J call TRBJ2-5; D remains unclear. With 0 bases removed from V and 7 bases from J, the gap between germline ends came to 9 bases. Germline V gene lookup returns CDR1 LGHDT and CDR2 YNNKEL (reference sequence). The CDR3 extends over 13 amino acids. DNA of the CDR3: TGTGCCAGCAGCCAAGACCCTCCGGGGACCCAGTACTTC. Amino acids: CASSQDPPGTQYF.

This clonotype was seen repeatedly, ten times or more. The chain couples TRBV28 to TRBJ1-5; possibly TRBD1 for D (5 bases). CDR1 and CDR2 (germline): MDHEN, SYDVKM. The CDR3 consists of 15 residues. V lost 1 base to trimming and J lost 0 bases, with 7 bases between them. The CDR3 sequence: CASSLFRGSNQPQHF. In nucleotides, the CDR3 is TGTGCCAGCAGTTTATTTAGGGGTAGCAATCAGCCCCAGCATTTT.

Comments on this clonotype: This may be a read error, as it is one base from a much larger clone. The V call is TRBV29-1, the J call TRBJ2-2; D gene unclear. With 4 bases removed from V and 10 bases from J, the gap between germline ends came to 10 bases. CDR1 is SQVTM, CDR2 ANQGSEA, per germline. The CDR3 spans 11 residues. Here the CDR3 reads CSVGQNEELFF. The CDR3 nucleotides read TGCAGCGTTGGGCAGAACGAGGAGCTGTTTTTT.

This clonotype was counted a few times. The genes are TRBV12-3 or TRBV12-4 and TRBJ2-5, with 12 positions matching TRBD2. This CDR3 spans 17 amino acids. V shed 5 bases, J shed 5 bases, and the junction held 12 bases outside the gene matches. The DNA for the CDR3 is TGTGCCAGCAGTCCCAGACTAGCGGGAGTTTCCGGGGAGACCCAGTACTTC. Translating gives CASSPRLAGVSGETQYF.

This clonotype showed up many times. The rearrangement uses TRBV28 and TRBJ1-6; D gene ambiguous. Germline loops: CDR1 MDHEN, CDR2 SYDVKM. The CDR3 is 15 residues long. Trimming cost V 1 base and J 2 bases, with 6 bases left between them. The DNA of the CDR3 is TGTGCCAGCAGTTTATTTAGCACCTATAATTCACCCCTCCACTTT. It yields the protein CASSLFSTYNSPLHF. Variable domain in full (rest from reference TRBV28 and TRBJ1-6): DVKVTQSSRYLVKRTGEKVFLECVQDMDHENMFWYRQDPGLGLRLIYFSYDVKMKEKGDIPEGYSVSREKKERFSLILESASTNQTSMYLCASSLFSTYNSPLHFGNGTRLTVT.

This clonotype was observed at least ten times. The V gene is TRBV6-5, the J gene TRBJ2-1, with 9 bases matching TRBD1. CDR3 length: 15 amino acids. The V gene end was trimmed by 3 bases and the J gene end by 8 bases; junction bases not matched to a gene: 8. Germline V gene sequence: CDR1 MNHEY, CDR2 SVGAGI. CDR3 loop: CASSYRGTGIDEQFF. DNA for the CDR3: TGTGCCAGCAGTTATAGAGGGACAGGGATCGATGAGCAGTTCTTC.

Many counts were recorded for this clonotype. CDR3 nucleotides: TGTGCCATCAGTGAGGGGATACGGGCTAGCGGGAGTCATGAGCAGTTCTTC. Its translation is CAISEGIRASGSHEQFF. The genes are TRBV10-3 and TRBJ2-1; 10 bases agree with TRBD2. J gave up 8 bases and V 2 bases, and 12 bases lay outside the gene matches. Germline V gene data show CDR1 as ENHRY and CDR2 as SYGVKD. This CDR3 region has 17 residues.

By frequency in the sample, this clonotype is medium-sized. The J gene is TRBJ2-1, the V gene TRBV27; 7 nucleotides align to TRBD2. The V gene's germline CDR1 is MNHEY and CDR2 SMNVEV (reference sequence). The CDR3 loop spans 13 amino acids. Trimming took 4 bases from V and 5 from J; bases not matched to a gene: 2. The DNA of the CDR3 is TGTGCCAGCAGTTGGGGGGGGGACAATGAGCAGTTCTTC. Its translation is CASSWGGDNEQFF.

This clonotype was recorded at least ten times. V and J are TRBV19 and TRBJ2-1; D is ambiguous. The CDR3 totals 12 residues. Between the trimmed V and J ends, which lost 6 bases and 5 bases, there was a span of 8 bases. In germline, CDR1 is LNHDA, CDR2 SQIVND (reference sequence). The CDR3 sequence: CASRRTDNEQFF. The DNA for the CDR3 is TGTGCCAGTAGGCGGACCGACAATGAGCAGTTCTTC.

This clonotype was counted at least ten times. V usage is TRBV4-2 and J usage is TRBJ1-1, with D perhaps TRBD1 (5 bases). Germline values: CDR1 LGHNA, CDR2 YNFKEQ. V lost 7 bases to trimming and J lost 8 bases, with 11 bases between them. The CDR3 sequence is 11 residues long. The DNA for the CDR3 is TGTGCCAGCAACGGGGGGTGGGAAGCTTTCTTT. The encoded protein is CASNGGWEAFF.

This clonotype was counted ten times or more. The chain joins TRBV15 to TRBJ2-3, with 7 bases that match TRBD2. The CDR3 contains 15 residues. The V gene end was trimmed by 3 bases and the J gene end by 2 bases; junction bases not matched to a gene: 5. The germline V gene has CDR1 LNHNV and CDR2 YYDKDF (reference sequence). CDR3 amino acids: CATSSLAVNTDTQYF. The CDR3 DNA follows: TGTGCCACCAGCAGTCTAGCGGTTAACACAGATACGCAGTATTTT.

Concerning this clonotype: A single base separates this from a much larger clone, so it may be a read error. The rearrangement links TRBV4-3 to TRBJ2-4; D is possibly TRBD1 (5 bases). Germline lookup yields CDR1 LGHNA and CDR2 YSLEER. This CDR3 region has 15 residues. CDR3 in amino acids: CVSSLSQVNKNIQYF. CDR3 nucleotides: TGCGTCAGCAGCCTATCACAGGTTAATAAAAACATTCAGTACTTC.

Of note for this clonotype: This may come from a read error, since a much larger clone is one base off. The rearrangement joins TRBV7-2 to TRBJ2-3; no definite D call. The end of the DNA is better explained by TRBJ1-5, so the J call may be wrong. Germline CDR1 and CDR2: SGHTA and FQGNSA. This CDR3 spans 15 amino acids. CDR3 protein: CASSLGRTPPDTQHF. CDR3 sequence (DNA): TGTGCCAGCAGCTTGGGCCGCACCCCCCCAGATACGCAGCATTTT.

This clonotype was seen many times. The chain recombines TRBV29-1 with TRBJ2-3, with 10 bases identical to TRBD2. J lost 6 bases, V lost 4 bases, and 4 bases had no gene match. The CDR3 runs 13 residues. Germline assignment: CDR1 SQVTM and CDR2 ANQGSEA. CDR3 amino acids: CSVASGSWDTQYF. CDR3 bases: TGCAGCGTTGCTAGCGGGAGCTGGGATACGCAGTATTTT.

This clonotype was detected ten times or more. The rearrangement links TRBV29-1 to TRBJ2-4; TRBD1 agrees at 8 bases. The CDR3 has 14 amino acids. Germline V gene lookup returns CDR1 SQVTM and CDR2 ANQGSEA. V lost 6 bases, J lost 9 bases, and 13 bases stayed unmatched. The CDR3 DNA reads TGCAGCGTGACAGGGGAATCTAGCCAAGGCATTCAGTACTTC. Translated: CSVTGESSQGIQYF.

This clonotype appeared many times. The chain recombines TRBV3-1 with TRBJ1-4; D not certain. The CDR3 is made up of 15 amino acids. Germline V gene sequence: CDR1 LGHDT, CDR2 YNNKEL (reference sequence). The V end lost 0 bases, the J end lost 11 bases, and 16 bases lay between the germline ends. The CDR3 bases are TGTGCCAGCAGCCAAGACCTGATAGAGGGTGGGAAACTGTTTTTT. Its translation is CASSQDLIEGGKLFF.

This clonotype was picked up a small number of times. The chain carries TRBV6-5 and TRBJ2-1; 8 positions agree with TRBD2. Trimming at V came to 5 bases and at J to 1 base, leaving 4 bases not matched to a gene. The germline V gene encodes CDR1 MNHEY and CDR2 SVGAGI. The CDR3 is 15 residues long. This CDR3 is CASSPSGGSYNEQFF. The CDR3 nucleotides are TGTGCCAGCAGTCCCAGCGGGGGATCCTACAATGAGCAGTTCTTC.

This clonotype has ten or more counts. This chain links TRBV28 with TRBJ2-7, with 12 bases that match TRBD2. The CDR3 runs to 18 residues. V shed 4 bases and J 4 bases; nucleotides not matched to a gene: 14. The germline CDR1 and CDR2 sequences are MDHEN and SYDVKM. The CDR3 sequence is CASSWSLAGGPSGYEQYF. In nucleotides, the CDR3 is TGTGCCAGCAGTTGGTCCCTAGCGGGAGGGCCCTCAGGATACGAGCAGTACTTC.

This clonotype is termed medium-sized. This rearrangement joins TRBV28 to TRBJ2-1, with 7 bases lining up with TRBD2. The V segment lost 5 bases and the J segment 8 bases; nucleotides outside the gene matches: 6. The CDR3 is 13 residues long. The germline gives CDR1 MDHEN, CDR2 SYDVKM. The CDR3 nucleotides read TGTGCCAGCAGTCCACCAGCGGGATATGAGCAGTTCTTC. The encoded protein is CASSPPAGYEQFF.

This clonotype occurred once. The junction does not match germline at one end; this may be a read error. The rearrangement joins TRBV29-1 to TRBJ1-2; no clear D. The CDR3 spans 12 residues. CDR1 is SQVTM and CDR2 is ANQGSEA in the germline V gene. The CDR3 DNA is TGCAGCGTTGTCACAAGAGCCTATGGCTACGCCTTC. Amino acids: CSVVTRAYGYAF.

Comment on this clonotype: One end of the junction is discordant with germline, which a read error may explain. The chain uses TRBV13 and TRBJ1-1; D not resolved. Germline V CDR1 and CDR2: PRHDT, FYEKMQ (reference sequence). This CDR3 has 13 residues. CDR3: CASSLGPNTETFF. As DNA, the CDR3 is TGTGCCAGCAGCTTAGGCCCTAACACTGAAACTTTCTTT.

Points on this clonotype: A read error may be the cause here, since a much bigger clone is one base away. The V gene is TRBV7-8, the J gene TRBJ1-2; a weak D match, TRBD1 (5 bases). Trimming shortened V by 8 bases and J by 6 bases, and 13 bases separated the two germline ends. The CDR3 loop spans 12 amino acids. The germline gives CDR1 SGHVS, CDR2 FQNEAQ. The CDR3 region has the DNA TGTGCCAGCGGGTCGGGGGGACATGGCTACACCTTC. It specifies CASGSGGHGYTF.